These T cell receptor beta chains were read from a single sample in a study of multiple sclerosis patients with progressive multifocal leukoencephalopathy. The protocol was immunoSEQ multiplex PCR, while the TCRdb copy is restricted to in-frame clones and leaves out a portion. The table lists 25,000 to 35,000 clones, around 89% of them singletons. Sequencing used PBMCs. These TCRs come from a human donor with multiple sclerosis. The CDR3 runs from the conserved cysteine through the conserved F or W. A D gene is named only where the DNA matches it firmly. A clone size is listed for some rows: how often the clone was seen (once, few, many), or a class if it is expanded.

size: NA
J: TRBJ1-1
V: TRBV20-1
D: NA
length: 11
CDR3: CSAREGSEAFF
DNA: TGCAGTGCTAGAGAGGGCAGTGAAGCTTTCTTT

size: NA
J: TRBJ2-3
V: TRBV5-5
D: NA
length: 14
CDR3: CASSWGTNRDTQYF
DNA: TGTGCCAGCAGCTGGGGAACAAACCGGGATACGCAGTATTTT

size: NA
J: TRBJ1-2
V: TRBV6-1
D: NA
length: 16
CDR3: CASSKDPWGRHYGYTF
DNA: TGTGCCAGCAGTAAAGACCCCTGGGGACGGCACTATGGCTACACCTTC

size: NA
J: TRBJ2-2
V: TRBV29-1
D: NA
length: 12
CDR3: CSVDREAGELFF
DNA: TGCAGCGTCGACAGGGAGGCCGGGGAGCTGTTTTTT

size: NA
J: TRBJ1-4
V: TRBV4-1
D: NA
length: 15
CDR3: CASSLGTVTNEKLFF
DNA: TGCGCCAGCAGCTTGGGCACGGTAACTAATGAAAAACTGTTTTTT

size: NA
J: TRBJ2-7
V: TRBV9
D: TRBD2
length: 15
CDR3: CASSVGSGGPYEQYF
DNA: TGTGCCAGCAGCGTAGGAAGCGGGGGCCCCTACGAGCAGTACTTC

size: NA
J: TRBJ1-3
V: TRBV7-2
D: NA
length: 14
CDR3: CASSLGRGGNTIYF
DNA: TGTGCCAGCAGCTTAGGGAGGGGTGGAAACACCATATATTTT

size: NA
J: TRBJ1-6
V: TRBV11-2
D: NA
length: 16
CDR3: CASSLRPRLLHSPLHF
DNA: TGTGCCAGCAGCTTACGTCCGAGGCTATTGCATTCACCCCTCCACTTT

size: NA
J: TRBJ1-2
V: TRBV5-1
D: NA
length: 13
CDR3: CASSLDRNYGYTF
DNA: TGCGCCAGCAGCTTGGACAGAAACTATGGCTACACCTTC

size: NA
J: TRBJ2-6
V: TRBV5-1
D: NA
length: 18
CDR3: CASSSRTVLGSGANVLTF
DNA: TGCGCCAGCAGCTCCCGGACAGTCTTGGGCTCTGGGGCCAACGTCCTGACTTTC

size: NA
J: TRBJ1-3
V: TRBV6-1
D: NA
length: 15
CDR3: CASSSQINSGNTIYF
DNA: TGTGCCAGCAGTAGCCAGATCAACTCTGGAAACACCATATATTTT

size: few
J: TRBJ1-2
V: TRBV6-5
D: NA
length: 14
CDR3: CASSYKGDGYGYTF
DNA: TGTGCCAGCAGTTACAAAGGGGATGGCTATGGCTACACCTTC

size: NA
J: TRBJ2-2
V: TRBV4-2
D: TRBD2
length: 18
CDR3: CASSQETSGGAVTGELFF
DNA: TGTGCCAGCAGCCAAGAAACTAGCGGGGGGGCCGTCACCGGGGAGCTGTTTTTT

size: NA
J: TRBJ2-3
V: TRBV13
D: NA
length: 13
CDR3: CASSLGRIVTQYF
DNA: TGTGCCAGCAGCTTAGGCCGGATCGTTACGCAGTATTTT

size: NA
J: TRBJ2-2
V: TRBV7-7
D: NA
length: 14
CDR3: CASSLQGDTGELFF
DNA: TGTGCTAGCAGCTTACAGGGAGACACCGGGGAGCTGTTTTTT

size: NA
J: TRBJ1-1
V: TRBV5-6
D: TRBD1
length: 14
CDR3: CASSDERTGPQAFF
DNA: TGTGCCAGCAGCGACGAGCGGACAGGGCCCCAAGCTTTCTTT

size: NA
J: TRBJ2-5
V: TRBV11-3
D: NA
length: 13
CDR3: CASSLQKQETQYF
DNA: TGTGCCAGCAGCTTACAGAAGCAAGAGACCCAGTACTTC

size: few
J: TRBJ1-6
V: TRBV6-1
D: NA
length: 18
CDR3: CASSEGMGRSLNNSPLHF
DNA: TGTGCCAGCAGTGAAGGTATGGGCAGGAGTTTAAATAATTCACCCCTCCACTTT

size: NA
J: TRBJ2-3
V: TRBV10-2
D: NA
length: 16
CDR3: CASSDPLYAFTDTQYF
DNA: TGCGCCAGCAGTGACCCTCTTTACGCCTTCACAGATACGCAGTATTTT

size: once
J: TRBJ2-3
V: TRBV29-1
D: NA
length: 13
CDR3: CSVGGVGTDTQYF
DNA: TGCAGCGTTGGAGGGGTGGGTACAGATACGCAGTATTTT

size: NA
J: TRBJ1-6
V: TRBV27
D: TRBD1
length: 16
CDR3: CASSVKQGYYNSPLHF
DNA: TGTGCCAGCAGTGTCAAACAGGGGTACTATAATTCACCCCTCCACTTT

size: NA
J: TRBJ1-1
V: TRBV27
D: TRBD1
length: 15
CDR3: CASSGQGRGYTEAFF
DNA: TGTGCCAGCAGCGGACAGGGTAGAGGGTACACTGAAGCTTTCTTT

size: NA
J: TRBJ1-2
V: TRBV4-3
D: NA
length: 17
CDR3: CASSLGLGGTSNYGYTF
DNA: TGCGCCAGCAGCCTAGGCTTGGGGGGCACCTCTAACTATGGCTACACCTTC

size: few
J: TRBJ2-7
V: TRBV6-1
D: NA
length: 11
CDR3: CASSPGREQYF
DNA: TGTGCCAGCAGTCCCGGGCGGGAGCAGTACTTC

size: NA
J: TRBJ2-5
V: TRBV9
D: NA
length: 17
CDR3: CASSVDPASGEQETQYF
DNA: TGTGCCAGCAGCGTAGATCCGGCGTCGGGGGAGCAAGAGACCCAGTACTTC

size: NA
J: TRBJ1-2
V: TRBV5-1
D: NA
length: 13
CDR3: CASSLEAGGGYTF
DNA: TGCGCCAGCAGCTTGGAGGCAGGAGGGGGCTACACCTTC

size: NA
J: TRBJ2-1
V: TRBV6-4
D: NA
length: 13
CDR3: CASSDQASHEQFF
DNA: TGTGCCAGCAGTGATCAGGCCTCCCATGAGCAGTTCTTC

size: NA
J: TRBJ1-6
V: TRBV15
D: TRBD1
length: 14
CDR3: CATSRTGGNSPLHF
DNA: TGTGCCACCAGCAGGACAGGGGGGAATTCACCCCTCCACTTT

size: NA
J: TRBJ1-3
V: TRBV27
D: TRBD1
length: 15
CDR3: CASRLQGSSGNTIYF
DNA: TGTGCCAGCAGACTACAGGGGAGCTCTGGAAACACCATATATTTT

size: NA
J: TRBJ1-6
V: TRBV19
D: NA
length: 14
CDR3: CASSEGAYNSPLHF
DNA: TGTGCCAGTAGTGAGGGGGCCTATAATTCACCCCTCCACTTT

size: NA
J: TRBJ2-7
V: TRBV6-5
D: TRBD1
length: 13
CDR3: CASRYNRGGEQYF
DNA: TGTGCCAGCAGATACAACAGGGGTGGCGAGCAGTACTTC

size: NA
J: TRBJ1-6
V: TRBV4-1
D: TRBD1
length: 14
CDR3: CASSRGQATSPLHF
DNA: TGCGCCAGCAGCCGGGGACAGGCGACTTCACCCCTCCACTTT

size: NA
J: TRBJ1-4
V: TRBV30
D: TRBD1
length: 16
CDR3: CAWSVVMGQPNEKLFF
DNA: TGTGCCTGGAGTGTTGTGATGGGACAGCCTAATGAAAAACTGTTTTTT

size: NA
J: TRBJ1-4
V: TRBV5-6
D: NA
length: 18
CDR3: CASSSTRGANRASGKLFF
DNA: TGTGCCAGCAGCTCGACCCGGGGCGCCAATCGTGCTTCGGGAAAACTGTTTTTT

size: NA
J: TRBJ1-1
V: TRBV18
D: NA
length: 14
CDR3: CASSPRQANTEAFF
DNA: TGTGCCAGCTCACCACGACAAGCGAACACTGAAGCTTTCTTT

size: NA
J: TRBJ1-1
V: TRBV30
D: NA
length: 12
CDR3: CAWSQGRTEAFF
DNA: TGTGCCTGGAGTCAGGGAAGAACTGAAGCTTTCTTT

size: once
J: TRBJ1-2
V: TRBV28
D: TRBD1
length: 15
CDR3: CASSSPRGNNYGYTF
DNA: TGTGCCAGCAGTTCCCCCAGGGGGAATAACTATGGCTACACCTTC

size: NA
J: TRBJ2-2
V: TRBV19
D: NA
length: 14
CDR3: CASTPGRNTGELFF
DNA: TGTGCCAGTACTCCGGGCCGGAACACCGGGGAGCTGTTTTTT

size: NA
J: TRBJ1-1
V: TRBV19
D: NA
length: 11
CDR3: CASGGGREAFF
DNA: TGTGCCAGTGGAGGGGGACGGGAAGCTTTCTTT

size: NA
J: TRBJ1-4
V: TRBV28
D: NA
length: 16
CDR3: CASSLSGLPTNEKLFF
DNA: TGTGCCAGCAGTTTAAGCGGGCTTCCAACTAATGAAAAACTGTTTTTT

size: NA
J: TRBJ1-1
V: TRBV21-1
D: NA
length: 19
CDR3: CASSDPGGGDRGPNTEAFF
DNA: TGTGCCAGCAGCGACCCAGGAGGGGGGGACAGGGGCCCGAACACTGAAGCTTTCTTT

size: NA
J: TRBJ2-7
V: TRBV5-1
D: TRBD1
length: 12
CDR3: CASSTEPGQPYF
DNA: TGCGCCAGCAGCACGGAACCGGGACAGCCTTACTTC